This entry lists 5 T cell receptor beta chains sequenced from one sample in a study of cytomegalovirus exposure and HLA in healthy donors. The repertoire was sequenced with immunoSEQ multiplex PCR; TCRdb's copy has only in-frame clones and lacks some. This table has 200,000 or so clones, around 90% appearing once. The specimen sequenced was PBMCs. The receptors derive from a woman between 18 and 30 years old in good health and CMV-seropositive.

The gene calls are TRBV5-1 and TRBJ2-6; unclear D gene. This CDR3 spans 16 amino acids. Per the germline V gene, CDR1 is SGHRS and CDR2 is YFSETQ. Trimming left V 4 bases short and J 2 bases short, with 13 bases between. The CDR3 region has the DNA TGCGCCAGCAGCCCCGGTAGAGTTCCTGGGGCCAACGTCCTGACTTTC. It is translated as CASSPGRVPGANVLTF.

The chain has TRBV25-1 and TRBJ2-1, with 10 bases aligning to TRBD2. Germline lookup yields CDR1 MGHDK and CDR2 SYGVNS. The CDR3 has 15 amino acids. V lost 2 bases, J lost 8 bases, and 6 bases stayed unmatched. The CDR3 here is CASSELAGVSDEQFF. CDR3 in DNA: TGTGCCAGCAGTGAACTAGCGGGAGTATCGGATGAGCAGTTCTTC.

In its sample, this clone was seen once. This chain joins TRBV9 and TRBJ2-2; TRBD1 aligns across 8 bases. The CDR3 has 14 residues. V shed 4 bases and J 6 bases; nucleotides not matched to a gene: 5. Germline loops: CDR1 SGDLS, CDR2 YYNGEE. CDR3 nucleotides: TGTGCCAGCAGCATGGACAGGGCCCCCGGGGAGCTGTTTTTT. It specifies CASSMDRAPGELFF.

The chain has TRBV11-2 and TRBJ2-7; TRBD1 is a possible D gene (6 bases). There are 14 residues in the CDR3. CDR1 is SGHAT, CDR2 FQNNGV, per germline. Trimming removed 2 bases from V and 6 bases from J, with 14 bases in between. The CDR3 DNA follows: TGTGCCAGCAGCTTACAGGGGCACAGCCGCGAGCAGTACTTC. Its translation: CASSLQGHSREQYF. Complete variable domain (other parts from reference TRBV11-2 and TRBJ2-7): EAGVAQSPRYKIIEKRQSVAFWCNPISGHATLYWYQQILGQGPKLLIQFQNNGVVDDSQLPKDRFSAERLKGVDSTLKIQPAKLEDSAVYLCASSLQGHSREQYFGPGTRLTVT.

V and J are TRBV15 and TRBJ2-3; possible D gene TRBD1, 5 bases. The CDR3 contains 13 residues. Germline values: CDR1 LNHNV, CDR2 YYDKDF (reference sequence). V gave up 7 bases and J gave up 4 bases, with 12 bases separating them. The chain's CDR3 is CATTLVQADTQYF. In DNA form, the CDR3 reads TGTGCCACCACCTTAGTACAGGCAGATACGCAGTATTTT.